A selection of T cell receptor beta chains follows, all from one sample in a study of neurological immune-mediated disorders. One entry per CDR3 protein results from TCRdb running MiXCR on the 5' RACE reads. Of 74,000 or so distinct CDR3 sequences listed, around 9.9% are singletons. The source material was PBMCs. All receptors derive from a man in his forties or fifties in good health. CDR3s include the opening cysteine and the closing phenylalanine or tryptophan. D genes are given only for firm matches. For some rows the clone size is stated as once, few or many, or as a class when expanded; others skip it.

J gene: TRBJ2-1; D gene: -; V gene: TRBV20-1; clone size: many; CDR3 protein: CSASRDRGEQFF; CDR3 DNA: TGCAGTGCTAGTCGGGATAGGGGTGAGCAGTTCTTC
J gene: TRBJ1-4; D gene: -; V gene: TRBV3-1; clone size: many; CDR3 protein: CASRSGAGEKLFF; CDR3 DNA: TGTGCCAGCAGATCGGGGGCAGGTGAAAAACTGTTTTTT
J gene: TRBJ2-5; D gene: -; V gene: TRBV7-9; clone size: many; CDR3 protein: CASSLSSGLETQYF; CDR3 DNA: TGTGCCAGCAGCTTATCTTCAGGGCTGGAGACCCAGTACTTC
J gene: TRBJ2-1; D gene: TRBD2; V gene: TRBV28; clone size: many; CDR3 protein: CASNSGGGRLSNEQFF; CDR3 DNA: TGTGCCAGCAATTCGGGCGGGGGGCGTCTTTCCAATGAGCAGTTCTTC
J gene: TRBJ1-4; D gene: -; V gene: TRBV28; clone size: many; CDR3 protein: CASSSRQMIITNEKLFF; CDR3 DNA: TGTGCCAGCAGTTCGCGACAGATGATTATAACTAATGAAAAACTGTTTTTT
J gene: TRBJ2-1; D gene: TRBD1; V gene: TRBV7-3; clone size: many; CDR3 protein: CASSLTDRDNEQFF; CDR3 DNA: TGTGCCAGCAGCTTAACGGACAGGGACAATGAGCAGTTCTTC
J gene: TRBJ2-3; D gene: -; V gene: TRBV2; clone size: many; CDR3 protein: CASSEALGVTNTQYF; CDR3 DNA: TGTGCCAGCAGTGAAGCGCTTGGGGTAACGAATACGCAGTATTTT
J gene: TRBJ2-1; D gene: TRBD2; V gene: TRBV25-1; clone size: many; CDR3 protein: CASSDRSGISSGASSYNEQFF; CDR3 DNA: TGTGCCAGCAGTGATCGGTCCGGTATTTCTAGCGGGGCCAGCTCCTACAATGAGCAGTTCTTC
J gene: TRBJ2-1; D gene: TRBD1; V gene: TRBV10-3; clone size: -; CDR3 protein: CAISWNPGQGPNDQFF; CDR3 DNA: TGTGCCATCAGTTGGAACCCTGGACAGGGACCCAATGATCAGTTCTTC
J gene: TRBJ2-3; D gene: -; V gene: TRBV7-2; clone size: many; CDR3 protein: CASSSALGGGTDTQYF; CDR3 DNA: TGTGCCAGCAGCTCGGCTCTAGGCGGGGGCACAGATACGCAGTATTTT
J gene: TRBJ2-1; D gene: TRBD2; V gene: TRBV5-1; clone size: many; CDR3 protein: CASSFSGANNEQFF; CDR3 DNA: TGCGCCAGCAGCTTTAGCGGGGCAAACAATGAGCAGTTCTTC
J gene: TRBJ2-3; D gene: TRBD2; V gene: TRBV11-2; clone size: many; CDR3 protein: CASSGAGGYTDTQYF; CDR3 DNA: TGTGCCAGCAGCGGAGCGGGGGGCTACACAGATACGCAGTATTTT
J gene: TRBJ2-3; D gene: -; V gene: TRBV7-8; clone size: many; CDR3 protein: CASSLDSAPDTQYF; CDR3 DNA: TGTGCCAGCAGCTTAGATTCAGCGCCAGATACGCAGTATTTT
J gene: TRBJ2-7; D gene: -; V gene: TRBV12-3/TRBV12-4; clone size: many; CDR3 protein: CASSLVGSEQYF; CDR3 DNA: TGTGCCAGCAGTTTGGTCGGGTCCGAGCAGTACTTC
J gene: TRBJ2-7; D gene: TRBD2; V gene: TRBV18; clone size: many; CDR3 protein: CASSPVGTSGSNEQYF; CDR3 DNA: TGTGCCAGCTCACCAGTCGGGACTAGCGGGAGTAACGAGCAGTACTTC
J gene: TRBJ2-2; D gene: TRBD1; V gene: TRBV9; clone size: -; CDR3 protein: CASSGPQGTIRTGELFF; CDR3 DNA: TGTGCCAGCAGCGGACCACAGGGGACGATCAGAACCGGGGAGCTGTTTTTT
J gene: TRBJ2-7; D gene: -; V gene: TRBV29-1; clone size: many; CDR3 protein: CSASDSYEQYF; CDR3 DNA: TGCAGCGCTAGCGACAGCTACGAGCAGTACTTC
J gene: TRBJ2-5; D gene: -; V gene: TRBV20-1; clone size: many; CDR3 protein: CSASRSAQETQYF; CDR3 DNA: TGCAGTGCTAGTCGGTCAGCCCAAGAGACCCAGTACTTC
J gene: TRBJ1-4; D gene: TRBD1; V gene: TRBV20-1; clone size: many; CDR3 protein: CSARSRDRPNEKLFF; CDR3 DNA: TGCAGTGCTAGAAGCCGGGACAGACCTAATGAAAAACTGTTTTTT
J gene: TRBJ1-2; D gene: -; V gene: TRBV12-3/TRBV12-4; clone size: many; CDR3 protein: CASSLGGGHYGYTF; CDR3 DNA: TGTGCCAGCAGTTTGGGGGGGGGGCACTATGGCTACACCTTC
J gene: TRBJ2-6; D gene: TRBD1; V gene: TRBV5-1; clone size: many; CDR3 protein: CASSTTGDGANVLTF; CDR3 DNA: TGCGCCAGCAGCACTACAGGGGATGGGGCCAACGTCCTGACTTTC
J gene: TRBJ2-2; D gene: -; V gene: TRBV10-3; clone size: few; CDR3 protein: CAISEYQFGTVRGELFF; CDR3 DNA: TGTGCCATCAGTGAATACCAATTCGGGACCGTCCGTGGGGAGCTGTTTTTT
J gene: TRBJ1-1; D gene: TRBD1; V gene: TRBV6-2/TRBV6-3; clone size: many; CDR3 protein: CASSRGTGGNTEAFF; CDR3 DNA: TGTGCCAGCAGTAGAGGGACAGGGGGCAACACTGAAGCTTTCTTT
J gene: TRBJ1-2; D gene: -; V gene: TRBV6-2/TRBV6-3; clone size: many; CDR3 protein: CASSSYYGYTF; CDR3 DNA: TGTGCCAGCAGTTCCTACTATGGCTACACCTTC
J gene: TRBJ1-2; D gene: -; V gene: TRBV5-1; clone size: -; CDR3 protein: CASSLEYRAGYTF; CDR3 DNA: TGCGCCAGCAGCTTGGAGTACAGGGCTGGCTACACCTTC
J gene: TRBJ2-1; D gene: -; V gene: TRBV28; clone size: many; CDR3 protein: CASSEWLARGSYNEQFF; CDR3 DNA: TGTGCCAGCAGCGAGTGGCTAGCGAGAGGGTCCTACAATGAGCAGTTCTTC
J gene: TRBJ2-1; D gene: -; V gene: TRBV7-9; clone size: few; CDR3 protein: CARNNEQFF; CDR3 DNA: TGTGCTAGAAACAATGAGCAGTTCTTC
J gene: TRBJ2-1; D gene: -; V gene: TRBV3-1; clone size: -; CDR3 protein: CASSQGPGTYNEQFF; CDR3 DNA: TGTGCCAGCAGCCAAGGCCCAGGCACCTACAATGAGCAGTTCTTC
J gene: TRBJ2-3; D gene: TRBD2; V gene: TRBV27; clone size: many; CDR3 protein: CASSPGTSGVSSTDTQYF; CDR3 DNA: TGTGCCAGCAGTCCCGGGACTAGCGGGGTCTCTAGCACAGATACGCAGTATTTT
J gene: TRBJ2-1; D gene: -; V gene: TRBV4-2; clone size: many; CDR3 protein: CASSQQDRTYNEQFF; CDR3 DNA: TGTGCCAGCAGCCAACAGGACAGAACATACAATGAGCAGTTCTTC
J gene: TRBJ1-1; D gene: -; V gene: TRBV10-1; clone size: -; CDR3 protein: CASRGSPNTEAFF; CDR3 DNA: TGCGCCAGCAGGGGCTCCCCGAACACTGAAGCTTTCTTT
J gene: TRBJ1-2; D gene: -; V gene: TRBV5-1; clone size: few; CDR3 protein: CASSEVGDYTF; CDR3 DNA: TGCGCCAGCAGCGAGGTGGGGGACTACACCTTC
J gene: TRBJ2-3; D gene: -; V gene: TRBV5-5; clone size: many; CDR3 protein: CASSSRDAFTDTQYF; CDR3 DNA: TGTGCCAGCAGCTCTCGGGACGCATTCACAGATACGCAGTATTTT
J gene: TRBJ2-2; D gene: -; V gene: TRBV20-1; clone size: many; CDR3 protein: CSGLAGAYTGELFF; CDR3 DNA: TGCAGTGGGTTGGCAGGGGCTTACACCGGGGAGCTGTTTTTT
J gene: TRBJ1-1; D gene: -; V gene: TRBV12-3/TRBV12-4; clone size: -; CDR3 protein: CASSPHQGTEAFF; CDR3 DNA: TGTGCCAGCAGTCCCCACCAGGGCACTGAAGCTTTCTTT
J gene: TRBJ2-7; D gene: TRBD2; V gene: TRBV29-1; clone size: many; CDR3 protein: CSVYGLAYEQYF; CDR3 DNA: TGCAGCGTTTATGGACTAGCCTACGAGCAGTACTTC
J gene: TRBJ1-5; D gene: -; V gene: TRBV7-2; clone size: many; CDR3 protein: CASSADILQPQHF; CDR3 DNA: TGTGCCAGCAGCGCGGACATACTTCAGCCCCAGCATTTT
J gene: TRBJ2-7; D gene: TRBD1; V gene: TRBV10-3; clone size: many; CDR3 protein: CAISVGQASTSYEQYF; CDR3 DNA: TGTGCCATCAGTGTAGGACAGGCATCGACCTCCTACGAGCAGTACTTC
J gene: TRBJ1-2; D gene: -; V gene: TRBV20-1; clone size: many; CDR3 protein: CSARAGGYTF; CDR3 DNA: TGCAGTGCTAGAGCGGGTGGCTACACCTTC
J gene: TRBJ2-1; D gene: TRBD1; V gene: TRBV28; clone size: -; CDR3 protein: CASSTSGTGGSNEQFF; CDR3 DNA: TGTGCCAGCAGTACCTCCGGGACAGGGGGTAGCAATGAGCAGTTCTTC
J gene: TRBJ2-1; D gene: TRBD2; V gene: TRBV19; clone size: -; CDR3 protein: CASSIEAGGRNEQFF; CDR3 DNA: TGTGCCAGTAGTATCGAAGCGGGAGGACGCAATGAGCAGTTCTTC
J gene: TRBJ1-5; D gene: -; V gene: TRBV7-9; clone size: many; CDR3 protein: CASSLETGVNQPQHF; CDR3 DNA: TGTGCCAGCAGCTTAGAGACAGGAGTCAATCAGCCCCAGCATTTT
J gene: TRBJ1-2; D gene: TRBD1; V gene: TRBV28; clone size: many; CDR3 protein: CASSPQQGAVEGYTF; CDR3 DNA: TGTGCCAGCAGTCCCCAACAGGGGGCCGTGGAGGGCTACACCTTC
J gene: TRBJ2-1; D gene: TRBD2; V gene: TRBV4-2; clone size: many; CDR3 protein: CASSQSGTSGGAEQFF; CDR3 DNA: TGTGCCAGCAGCCAGAGCGGGACTAGCGGGGGGGCGGAGCAGTTCTTC
J gene: TRBJ2-2; D gene: TRBD2; V gene: TRBV4-1; clone size: many; CDR3 protein: CASSHVLAGGTGELFF; CDR3 DNA: TGCGCCAGCAGCCACGTACTAGCGGGCGGGACCGGGGAGCTGTTTTTT
J gene: TRBJ2-2; D gene: -; V gene: TRBV7-3; clone size: many; CDR3 protein: CASSLNGPTNTGELFF; CDR3 DNA: TGTGCCAGCAGCTTAAACGGGCCAACGAACACCGGGGAGCTGTTTTTT
J gene: TRBJ1-6; D gene: -; V gene: TRBV4-2; clone size: many; CDR3 protein: CASSQGSGVNSPLHF; CDR3 DNA: TGTGCCAGCAGCCAAGGGTCAGGGGTTAATTCACCCCTCCACTTT
J gene: TRBJ2-7; D gene: TRBD1; V gene: TRBV11-2; clone size: many; CDR3 protein: CASSLANYPDRGREQYF; CDR3 DNA: TGTGCCAGCAGCTTAGCAAACTATCCGGACAGGGGGAGAGAGCAGTACTTC
J gene: TRBJ2-2; D gene: TRBD2; V gene: TRBV24-1; clone size: many; CDR3 protein: CATSDTPGLADTGELFF; CDR3 DNA: TGTGCCACCAGTGACACTCCGGGACTAGCGGATACCGGGGAGCTGTTTTTT
J gene: TRBJ2-2; D gene: -; V gene: TRBV5-1; clone size: many; CDR3 protein: CASSSPDGYTGELFF; CDR3 DNA: TGCGCCAGCAGCTCTCCGGACGGTTACACCGGGGAGCTGTTTTTT
J gene: TRBJ2-7; D gene: -; V gene: TRBV5-1; clone size: -; CDR3 protein: CASSLGSTYYEQYF; CDR3 DNA: TGCGCCAGCAGCTTGGGGAGCACCTACTACGAGCAGTACTTC